This TCR beta chain is from a study of T cell repertoires in cytomegalovirus infection. Study-wide context: Matching HLA type and CMV infection were both indicated by public TCR beta signatures.

This clonotype was seen at least ten times. Its antigen is as yet unknown. Per germline, CDR1 SGHVS and CDR2 FNYEAQ. Trimming stripped 7 bases from V and 7 bases from J, with 13 bases between. The CDR3 sequence is 13 residues long. One entry per CDR3 protein results from TCRdb running MiXCR on the reads. This sample has some 680,000 distinct CDR3 sequences, with roughly 35% found just once. Study-level results: Ex vivo, HLA-C-restricted CMV-specific TCR beta clonotypes prevailed over the rest of the response. Cumulated frequencies of public TCR beta families served to identify carriers of CMV plus the relevant HLA.

The TCR comes from a human donor in good health (CMV status not recorded). Some clones in this sample may be carry-over from other donors' samples. Sequencing was performed on PBMCs. The chain carries TRBV7-6 and TRBJ2-2; TRBD2 is a possible D gene (5 bases). The chain's CDR3 is CASTGTTIGELFF. CDR3 sequence (DNA): TGTGCCAGCACCGGTACGACTATCGGGGAGCTGTTTTTT.